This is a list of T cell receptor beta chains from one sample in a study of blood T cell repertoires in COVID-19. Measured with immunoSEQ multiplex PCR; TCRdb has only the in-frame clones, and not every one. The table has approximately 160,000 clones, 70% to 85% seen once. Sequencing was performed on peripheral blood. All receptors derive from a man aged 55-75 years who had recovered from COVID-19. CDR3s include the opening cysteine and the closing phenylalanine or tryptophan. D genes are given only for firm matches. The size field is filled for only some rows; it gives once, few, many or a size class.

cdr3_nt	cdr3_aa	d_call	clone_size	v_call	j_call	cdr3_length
TGTGCTAGCAGCTCCGGACTAGCGGGGGGGGAAGAGACCCAGTACTTC	CASSSGLAGGEETQYF	TRBD2	once	TRBV7-7	TRBJ2-5	16
TGTGCCAGCAGCCGCGGGACCCCGTACGAGCAGTACTTC	CASSRGTPYEQYF	NA	few	TRBV5-4	TRBJ2-7	13
TGTGCCACCTACAGGCTTATCCTATTTTGCGAGCAGTACTTC	CATYRLILFCEQYF	NA	NA	TRBV24-1	TRBJ2-7	14
TGTGCCAGCAGCCACCCGGGACAGCTCCAAGAGACCCAGTACTTC	CASSHPGQLQETQYF	TRBD1	NA	TRBV3-1/TRBV3-2	TRBJ2-5	15
TGTGCCAGTCCTAGCAAAGGACGCTTAGCTAACTATGGCTACACCTTC	CASPSKGRLANYGYTF	NA	NA	TRBV2	TRBJ1-2	16
TGTGCCAGCAGCAACGAGGGGGGGGCTAATGAAAAACTGTTTTTT	CASSNEGGANEKLFF	NA	once	TRBV6-5	TRBJ1-4	15
TGTGCCAGCAGCATCCACAGGAAGACTTACTCCTACGAGCAGTACTTC	CASSIHRKTYSYEQYF	NA	NA	TRBV5-6	TRBJ2-7	16
TGCGCCAGCAGCTCCCAGGGTTTCGGTGAAAAACTGTTTTTT	CASSSQGFGEKLFF	NA	once	TRBV5-1	TRBJ1-4	14
TGTGCCAGCTCGACAGGCACCGACACTGAAGCTTTCTTT	CASSTGTDTEAFF	NA	NA	TRBV18	TRBJ1-1	13
TGTGCCAGCAACCGACCGGGGGGTAAGACTGAAGCTTTCTTT	CASNRPGGKTEAFF	NA	NA	TRBV7-8	TRBJ1-1	14
TGTGCCACCAGCAGAACTGGCATCGGAACGGGGGGGCGGTACGAGCAGTACTTC	CATSRTGIGTGGRYEQYF	TRBD2	NA	TRBV15	TRBJ2-7	18
TGTGCCAGCAGTGTAATCCCCCATCAGCCCCAGCATTTT	CASSVIPHQPQHF	NA	NA	TRBV2	TRBJ1-5	13
TGTGCCAGCAGCTACTCCGGGACAGGGGATTACGAGCAGTACTTC	CASSYSGTGDYEQYF	TRBD1	NA	TRBV6-5	TRBJ2-7	15
TGTGCCAGCAGCTGGACTAGCGGGGCCTTAAGCTCCTACGAGCAGTACTTC	CASSWTSGALSSYEQYF	TRBD2	NA	TRBV7-2	TRBJ2-7	17
TGTGCCAGCAGCCTCCCAGGCTACGAGCAGTACTTC	CASSLPGYEQYF	NA	NA	TRBV7-2	TRBJ2-7	12
TGCAGTGCTGCTGGGACAGGGAAAGCTTTCTTT	CSAAGTGKAFF	TRBD1	NA	TRBV20-1	TRBJ1-1	11
TGTGCCAGCAGTTATTCGGGACATGCCACAGATACGCAGTATTTT	CASSYSGHATDTQYF	NA	NA	TRBV6-2/TRBV6-3	TRBJ2-3	15
TGTGCCAGCAGCTTAGGAGGGGCCCCCCACGAGCAGTACTTC	CASSLGGAPHEQYF	NA	NA	TRBV7-3	TRBJ2-7	14
TGTGCCAGTAGTTTCGATCGGGACAGCCGCTACGAGCAGTACTTC	CASSFDRDSRYEQYF	TRBD1	NA	TRBV19	TRBJ2-7	15
TGTGCCAGCAGCTCCCCCAGGGGGCGAACCACCGGGGAGCTGTTTTTT	CASSSPRGRTTGELFF	TRBD1	NA	TRBV13	TRBJ2-2	16
TGTGCCAGTAACTATCAGTCCCATGGCTACACCTTC	CASNYQSHGYTF	NA	NA	TRBV19	TRBJ1-2	12
TGTGCCAGCTCACCCACGACAGGGTTCGGCCGCACTGAAGCTTTCTTT	CASSPTTGFGRTEAFF	TRBD1	once	TRBV18	TRBJ1-1	16
TGTGCCAGCAGGTCCTCAAGAGACATTAGCACAGATACGCAGTATTTT	CASRSSRDISTDTQYF	NA	NA	TRBV7-9	TRBJ2-3	16
TGTGCCAGCAGTGTAAACTACGAGCAGTACTTC	CASSVNYEQYF	NA	NA	TRBV28	TRBJ2-7	11
TGTGCCAGCTCACCACGGCCAGGTAGCCCGGACTGGCACAATGAGCAGTTCTTC	CASSPRPGSPDWHNEQFF	NA	once	TRBV18	TRBJ2-1	18
TGTGCCAGCAGTGGACAGGGGGAGCAGCCCCAGCATTTT	CASSGQGEQPQHF	TRBD1	NA	TRBV6-6	TRBJ1-5	13
TGTGCCAGCAGTTCCGGGACAGGCACCTATAATTCACCCCTCCACTTT	CASSSGTGTYNSPLHF	TRBD1	NA	TRBV6-2/TRBV6-3	TRBJ1-6	16
TGTGCCAGCAGCTTAGGGGGACAGGGGGCCGCGAGGGCTGAAGCTTTCTTT	CASSLGGQGAARAEAFF	TRBD1	once	TRBV7-2	TRBJ1-1	17
TGTGCCAGCAGGGCGGGGGGTAGCACAGATACGCAGTATTTT	CASRAGGSTDTQYF	TRBD2	NA	TRBV6-4	TRBJ2-3	14